This T cell receptor (beta chain) emerged from a study of breast tumors, draining lymph nodes, adjacent tissues. Study-wide results and caveats: Tumor repertoires ranked between lymph nodes and nontumor tissue in diversity, with V and J gene preferences. Most tumor T cells seemingly derive from lymph node, then expand in tumor. Tumor T cell lymph node origin was a supported hypothesis, not proven.

A word on this clonotype: Antigen: not known. The conserved final phenylalanine or tryptophan is absent from the CDR3, which likely points to a read error. Because the CDR3's place on the DNA is in doubt, the DNA is left out and the CDR3 is given as listed by TCRdb.

TCRdb itself ran the multiplex PCR reads through MiXCR, one entry per CDR3 protein. The top ten clones hold under 55% of a sample with fewer than 15,000 distinct CDR3 sequences, about 62% of them seen once. The sample comprised tumor-adjacent breast tissue. The TCR was taken from a female donor with breast cancer. Some clones in this sample may be carry-over from other donors' samples.

CDR3 loop: CASSQEQIY. The chain recombines TRBV4-1 with TRBJ1-4. The germline V gene has CDR1 MGHRA and CDR2 YSYEKL. 9 amino acids form the CDR3, both terminal residues included.